Listed below are T cell receptor beta chains from one sample, sequenced in a study of blood T cell repertoires in COVID-19. Only in-frame clones appear in the TCRdb table, and some are missing; sequencing was by immunoSEQ multiplex PCR. The table shows a few hundred thousand clones, with over 75% occurring only once. Sequenced sample: peripheral blood. The source of these receptors is a woman between 65 and 79 years old with COVID-19, enrolled during active disease. Both conserved end residues are part of each CDR3. The D gene is left open where the match is weak. Some rows mark clone size as missing; the rest say once, few, many or name a class of expanded clone.

>.|TRBJ2-7|.|TRBV6-6
TGTGCCAGCAGTTGGACAGACTTCGAGCAGTACTTC
CASSWTDFEQYF
>TRBD2|TRBJ2-7|once|TRBV27
TGTGCCAGCAGTTATAGCGGGAGGGCCTACGAGCAGTACTTC
CASSYSGRAYEQYF
>.|TRBJ2-7|.|TRBV18
TGTGCCAGCTCACTATCCTACGAGCAGTACTTC
CASSLSYEQYF
>TRBD1|TRBJ2-7|.|TRBV28
TGTGCCAGCAGTTCGGGGAAGGGGGCGACCTACGAGCAGTACTTC
CASSSGKGATYEQYF
>TRBD2|TRBJ2-3|once|TRBV19
TGTGCCAGTAGTAGCCTAGCGGGATACACAGATACGCAGTATTTT
CASSSLAGYTDTQYF
>TRBD1|TRBJ2-5|.|TRBV7-8
TGTGCCAGCAGCTTCACGACAGGGAAAGAGACCCAGTACTTC
CASSFTTGKETQYF
>.|TRBJ2-2|few|TRBV28
TGTGCCAGCATCGCACAGGGTCTTTACACCGGGGAGCTGTTTTTT
CASIAQGLYTGELFF
>TRBD1|TRBJ1-5|.|TRBV19
TGTGCCAGTAGTACTTCAGGGGGCGCAAGGCAGCCCCAGCATTTT
CASSTSGGARQPQHF
>.|TRBJ1-2|.|TRBV4-3
TGCGCCAGCAGCCAAGAACAGGAAGGTATTGGCTACACCTTC
CASSQEQEGIGYTF
>TRBD1|TRBJ1-6|once|TRBV7-8
TGTGCTACCCGACAGGGGGAATACAATTCACCCCTCCACTTT
CATRQGEYNSPLHF
>TRBD1|TRBJ1-1|.|TRBV19
TGTGCCAGTAAGCGGAGAACGGGACAGGGGGGGAAGAACACTGAAGCTTTCTTT
CASKRRTGQGGKNTEAFF
>.|TRBJ1-1|.|TRBV18
TGTGCCAGCTCACCCCTTGCGACAGGTAACACTGAAGCTTTCTTT
CASSPLATGNTEAFF
>.|TRBJ2-2|.|TRBV6-6
TGTGCCAGCAGTTATATTCTAGTAGGCGCCGGGGAGCTGTTTTTT
CASSYILVGAGELFF
>.|TRBJ1-5|.|TRBV7-2
TGTGCCAGCAGCGGTACCGGGAACGTTGTGCCCCAGCATTTT
CASSGTGNVVPQHF
>TRBD1|TRBJ2-1|.|TRBV7-9
TGTGCCAGCCGACAGGGTATAACCAATGAGCAGTTCTTC
CASRQGITNEQFF
>.|TRBJ1-5|.|TRBV29-1
TGCAGCGTTGCCCGGGACACTAATCAGCCCCAGCATTTT
CSVARDTNQPQHF
>TRBD2|TRBJ2-1|large|TRBV6-5
TGTGCCAGCAGTACCACAGCGGGAGGTTACAATGAGCAGTTCTTC
CASSTTAGGYNEQFF
>TRBD2|TRBJ2-1|.|TRBV12-5
TGTGCTAGTGGTTTGAACCTAGCGGGAGAGAACAATGAGCAGTTCTTC
CASGLNLAGENNEQFF
>.|TRBJ2-3|.|TRBV7-2
TGTGCCAGCAGCTTAGGCGGGTCCGCAGATACGCAGTATTTT
CASSLGGSADTQYF
>TRBD1|TRBJ1-2|.|TRBV19
TGTGCCAGTAGTACCGGACAGGGGAGTGGCTACACCTTC
CASSTGQGSGYTF
>TRBD1|TRBJ1-6|.|TRBV29-1
TGCAGCGTCTCAGGGGGCCCCTATAATTCACCCCTCCACTTT
CSVSGGPYNSPLHF
>.|TRBJ1-1|.|TRBV6-5
TGTGCCAGCAGTCCCATTGACAGAACACAAGCTTTCTTT
CASSPIDRTQAFF
>.|TRBJ1-4|few|TRBV30
TGTGCCTGGAGTGTGTGGGGGCTCGAAGAAAAACTGTTTTTT
CAWSVWGLEEKLFF
>.|TRBJ2-5|.|TRBV3-1/TRBV3-2
TGTGCCAGCAGCCAAGAAGCCATCCCGAACGAGACCCAGTACTTC
CASSQEAIPNETQYF
>.|TRBJ1-4|.|TRBV6-1
TGTGCCAGCAGTGAGGCTGTTGAAAAACTGTTTTTT
CASSEAVEKLFF
>TRBD1|TRBJ2-7|.|TRBV24-1
TGTGCCACCAGTGAGACCGGGACAGGGCAATACGAGCAGTACTTC
CATSETGTGQYEQYF
>.|TRBJ1-5|.|TRBV27
TGTGCCAGCAGTACCCGGGGTAAAAAACAACCCCAGCATTTT
CASSTRGKKQPQHF
>.|TRBJ1-1|.|TRBV28
TGTGCCAGCAGTTTCACAGGTTGGAACACTGAAGCTTTCTTT
CASSFTGWNTEAFF
>.|TRBJ1-5|.|TRBV28
TGTGCCAGCAGTTTCAGATCAGGGGGCAATCAGCCCCAGCATTTT
CASSFRSGGNQPQHF
>.|TRBJ1-1|.|TRBV9
TGTGCCAGCACACGTCCCGGCGGGGAAGCTTTCTTT
CASTRPGGEAFF
>.|TRBJ1-1|.|TRBV19
TGTGCCAGTAGTTTCTTGAATCAGGGGGCTTTCTTT
CASSFLNQGAFF
>.|TRBJ2-7|.|TRBV6-5
TGTGCCAGCAGTCTACGCCGAGACTACGAGCAGTACTTC
CASSLRRDYEQYF
>.|TRBJ1-4|.|TRBV11-2
TGTGCCAGCAGCTTAGGCACGGCCGGGGAAAAACTGTTTTTT
CASSLGTAGEKLFF
>.|TRBJ2-4|.|TRBV21-1
TGTGCCAGCAGCAATCGTAGGGGGCCCGAGTCCAAAAACATTCAGTACTTC
CASSNRRGPESKNIQYF
>TRBD2|TRBJ2-1|.|TRBV19
TGTGCCAGTAGTAGGCTAGCGGACAATGAGCAGTTCTTC
CASSRLADNEQFF
>TRBD1|TRBJ1-2|.|TRBV18
TGTGCCAGCTCACGAACCGGACAGGAATACTATGGCTACACCTTC
CASSRTGQEYYGYTF
>TRBD1|TRBJ1-5|.|TRBV19
TGTGCCAGTAGCTCGGGACAGGGCAATCAGCCCCAGCATTTT
CASSSGQGNQPQHF
>.|TRBJ1-1|.|TRBV5-4
TGTGCCAGCAGCTTGGATGGTGACAGGCCACCCATGAAAGCTTTCTTT
CASSLDGDRPPMKAFF
>.|TRBJ1-4|once|TRBV2
TGTGCCAGCACCCTTGGGGGGGAAAAACTGTTTTTT
CASTLGGEKLFF
>.|TRBJ2-7|.|TRBV5-1
TGCGCCAGCAGCCTGGCCGTTACTACCCACGAGCAGTACTTC
CASSLAVTTHEQYF
>TRBD1|TRBJ1-3|.|TRBV11-2
TGTGCCAGCAGCTCACAGGGGGACCCTGGAAACACCATATATTTT
CASSSQGDPGNTIYF
>.|TRBJ1-2|.|TRBV7-9
TGTGCCAGCAGCCAAATGGGGCGCGGCTATGGCTACACCTTC
CASSQMGRGYGYTF